Presented here are 8 T cell receptor beta chains from one specimen sequenced in a study of blood T cell repertoires in COVID-19. The table came from immunoSEQ multiplex PCR; TCRdb's copy has only in-frame clones and leaves some out. The data show about 170,000 clones, with under 90% seen just once and roughly 1.9% held by the top ten. Sequenced input: peripheral blood. Receptors originate from a woman older than 75 with acute or convalescent COVID-19.

The chain joins TRBV2 to TRBJ2-7; unclear D gene. In germline, CDR1 is SNHLY, CDR2 FYNNEI. V gave up 3 bases and J gave up 2 bases, with 11 bases separating them. The CDR3 contains 14 residues. CDR3 DNA sequence: TGTGCCAGCAGTGAGATGGCACCAACCTACGAGCAGTACTTC. It translates to CASSEMAPTYEQYF.

The chain recombines TRBV29-1 with TRBJ2-2; D may be TRBD1 (5 bases). Germline V gene lookup returns CDR1 SQVTM and CDR2 ANQGSEA. The CDR3 runs to 14 residues. Trimming shortened V by 6 bases and J by 0 bases, and 11 bases separated the two germline ends. The CDR3, as DNA: TGCAGCGTAAAGACAGTTTCGAACACCGGGGAGCTGTTTTTT. Translated, it gives CSVKTVSNTGELFF.

V and J are TRBV6-5 and TRBJ1-2; no firm D call. The CDR3 runs to 13 residues. Trimming took 0 bases from V and 8 from J, leaving 10 bases between them. Germline CDR1 reads MNHEY; CDR2 reads SVGAGI. The CDR3 DNA follows: TGTGCCAGCAGTTACTCGTCGGGAGAGGGCTACACCTTC. It translates to CASSYSSGEGYTF.

The table lists this clone with a count of one. The chain recombines TRBV6-5 with TRBJ1-5, with 11 bases fitting TRBD1. The CDR3 is made up of 15 amino acids. With 6 bases clipped from V and 7 bases from J, the junction kept 8 bases outside the gene matches. Germline values: CDR1 MNHEY, CDR2 SVGAGI. The CDR3 DNA is TGTGCCAGCAGGAACGGACAGGGGGCAGGGCAGCCCCAGCATTTT. Protein: CASRNGQGAGQPQHF.

J is TRBJ1-1 and V is TRBV7-2; 8 nucleotides align to TRBD1. There are 13 residues in the CDR3. Germline V gene sequence: CDR1 SGHTA, CDR2 FQGNSA. Trimming took 5 bases from V and 10 from J; bases not matched to a gene: 9. CDR3 sequence: CASSDGTGRRAFF. The CDR3 coding sequence is TGTGCCAGCAGCGATGGGACAGGCCGGCGAGCTTTCTTT.

This chain joins TRBV6-2 or TRBV6-3 and TRBJ1-5; D perhaps matches TRBD1 (5 bases). Germline CDR1 MNHEY, CDR2 SVGEGT. This CDR3 contains 14 residues. V shed 2 bases and J shed 7 bases, with 12 bases lying between them. The CDR3 DNA follows: TGTGCCAGCAGTTACGCAGGGATGGGACAGCCCCAGCATTTT. Its protein is CASSYAGMGQPQHF.

This chain links TRBV4-3 with TRBJ2-5, with 10 positions matching TRBD2. The junction had 14 bases not matched to a gene; V was cut back by 5 bases and J by 5 bases. CDR1 is LGHNA and CDR2 is YSLEER in the germline V gene. This CDR3 contains 17 residues. The CDR3: CASSARSVAGGRETQYF. The CDR3 DNA sequence: TGCGCCAGCAGCGCAAGGTCAGTAGCGGGAGGCCGGGAGACCCAGTACTTC.

The CDR3 here is CSARTGGGHEQYF. CDR3 DNA: TGCAGCGCCCGGACAGGGGGAGGACACGAGCAGTACTTC. V and J are TRBV29-1 and TRBJ2-7; TRBD1 matches 10 bases. The V gene end was trimmed by 7 bases and the J gene end by 5 bases; junction bases not matched to a gene: 8. Looked up from germline, CDR1 is SQVTM and CDR2 is ANQGSEA. The CDR3 consists of 13 residues.